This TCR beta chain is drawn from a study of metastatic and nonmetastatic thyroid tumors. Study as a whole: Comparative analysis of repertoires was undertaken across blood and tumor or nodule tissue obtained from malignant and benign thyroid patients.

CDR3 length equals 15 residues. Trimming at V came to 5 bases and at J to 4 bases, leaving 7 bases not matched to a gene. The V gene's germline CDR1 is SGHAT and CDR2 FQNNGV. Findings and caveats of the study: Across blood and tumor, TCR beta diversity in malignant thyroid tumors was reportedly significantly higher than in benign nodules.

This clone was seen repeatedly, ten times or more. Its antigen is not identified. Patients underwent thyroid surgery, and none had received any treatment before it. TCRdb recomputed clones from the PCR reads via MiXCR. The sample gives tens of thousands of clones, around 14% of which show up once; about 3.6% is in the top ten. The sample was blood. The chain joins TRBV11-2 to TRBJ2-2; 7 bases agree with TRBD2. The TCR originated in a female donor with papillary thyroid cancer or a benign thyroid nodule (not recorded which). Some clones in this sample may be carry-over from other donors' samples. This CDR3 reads CASSGLGEGTGELFF. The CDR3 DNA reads TGTGCCAGCAGCGGACTAGGAGAGGGCACCGGGGAGCTGTTTTTT.